This record concerns one T cell receptor beta chain sequence. Its specificity is not known. The data were obtained in a study of T-cell memory formation after mild COVID-19. Study findings and constraints: Clones that contracted from day 15 to 85 had balanced CD4/CD8; later expanders were CD4+ biased. Pre-infection memory already had some responding clones, implying cross-reactive memory joined.

TCR alpha and TCR beta cDNA libraries carrying sample barcodes and UMIs were produced by 5'RACE using constant-segment primers. TCRdb processed the 5' RACE reads anew with MiXCR; each CDR3 protein has one entry. The data hold about 560,000 distinct CDR3 sequences, with roughly 20% observed a single time. This TCR came from an adult woman who had mild COVID-19 (a few samples of this study predate the infection). Cell type and time point are not known. The sequenced sample was PBMCs or a T cell subset sorted from them (not recorded which).

The CDR3 loop reads CASSRLGGGRYYGYTF. The CDR3 DNA sequence: TGTGCCAGCAGTAGGCTTGGGGGGGGTCGGTACTATGGCTACACCTTC. The V call is TRBV6-5, the J call TRBJ1-2; weak D call: TRBD1 (5 bases). V shed 5 bases and J shed 3 bases, with 19 bases lying between them. The germline V gene has CDR1 MNHEY and CDR2 SVGAGI. The CDR3 sequence is 16 residues long.